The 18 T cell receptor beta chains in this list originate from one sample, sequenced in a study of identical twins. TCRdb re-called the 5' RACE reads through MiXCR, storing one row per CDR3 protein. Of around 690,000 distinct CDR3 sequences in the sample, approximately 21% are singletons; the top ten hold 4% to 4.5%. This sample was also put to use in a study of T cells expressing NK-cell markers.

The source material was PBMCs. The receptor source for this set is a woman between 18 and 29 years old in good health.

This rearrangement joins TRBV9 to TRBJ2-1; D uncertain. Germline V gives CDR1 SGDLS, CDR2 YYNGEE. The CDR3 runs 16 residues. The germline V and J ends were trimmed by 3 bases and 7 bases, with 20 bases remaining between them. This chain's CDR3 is CASSAFLAGPSNEQFF. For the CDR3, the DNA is TGTGCCAGCAGCGCGTTCTTAGCCGGGCCTTCTAATGAGCAGTTCTTC.

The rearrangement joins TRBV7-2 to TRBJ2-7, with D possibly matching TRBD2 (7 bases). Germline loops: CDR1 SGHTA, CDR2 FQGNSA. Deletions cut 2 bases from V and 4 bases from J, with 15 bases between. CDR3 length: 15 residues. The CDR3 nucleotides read TGTGCCAGCAGCTTATTGGGGGGGGACAATTACGAGCAGTACTTC. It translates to CASSLLGGDNYEQYF.

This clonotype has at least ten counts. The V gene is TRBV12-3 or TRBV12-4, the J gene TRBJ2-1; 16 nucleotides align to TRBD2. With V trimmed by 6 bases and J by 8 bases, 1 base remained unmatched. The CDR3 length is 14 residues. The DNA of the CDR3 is TGTGCCAGCAGGGGGACTAGCGGGGGGGATGAGCAGTTCTTC. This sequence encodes CASRGTSGGDEQFF.

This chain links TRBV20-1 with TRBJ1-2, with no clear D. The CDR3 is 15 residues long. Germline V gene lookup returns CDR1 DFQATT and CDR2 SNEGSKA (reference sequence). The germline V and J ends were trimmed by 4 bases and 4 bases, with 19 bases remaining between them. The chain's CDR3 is CSAIPSTRLSYGYTF. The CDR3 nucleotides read TGCAGTGCTATCCCCTCGACCAGGCTATCCTATGGCTACACCTTC.

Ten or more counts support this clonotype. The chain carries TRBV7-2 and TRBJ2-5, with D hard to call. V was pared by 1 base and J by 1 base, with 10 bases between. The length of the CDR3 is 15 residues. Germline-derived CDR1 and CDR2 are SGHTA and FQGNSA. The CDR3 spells CASSLGGSLQETQYF. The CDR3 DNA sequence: TGTGCCAGCAGCTTAGGCGGCAGCCTCCAAGAGACCCAGTACTTC.

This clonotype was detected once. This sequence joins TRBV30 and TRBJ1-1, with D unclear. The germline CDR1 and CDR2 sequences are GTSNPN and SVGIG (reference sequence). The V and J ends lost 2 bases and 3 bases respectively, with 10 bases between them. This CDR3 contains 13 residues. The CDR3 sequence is CAWSSTGDTEAFF. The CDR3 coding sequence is TGTGCCTGGAGTTCGACGGGAGACACTGAAGCTTTCTTT.

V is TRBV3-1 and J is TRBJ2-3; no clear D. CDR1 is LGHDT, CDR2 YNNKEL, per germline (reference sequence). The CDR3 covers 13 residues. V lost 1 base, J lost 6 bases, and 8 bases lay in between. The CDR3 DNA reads TGTGCCAGCAGCCAAGGGGTGTTCGATACGCAGTATTTT. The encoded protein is CASSQGVFDTQYF.

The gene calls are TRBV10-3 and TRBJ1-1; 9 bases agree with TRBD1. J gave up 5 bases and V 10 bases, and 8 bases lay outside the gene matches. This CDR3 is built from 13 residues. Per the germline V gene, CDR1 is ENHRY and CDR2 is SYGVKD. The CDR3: CATLGQGNTEAFF. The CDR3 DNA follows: TGTGCCACCCTCGGACAGGGGAATACTGAAGCTTTCTTT.

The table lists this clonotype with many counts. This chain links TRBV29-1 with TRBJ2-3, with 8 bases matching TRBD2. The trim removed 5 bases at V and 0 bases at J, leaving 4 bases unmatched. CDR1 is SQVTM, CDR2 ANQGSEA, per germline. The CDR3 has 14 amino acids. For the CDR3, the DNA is TGCAGCGTTCGGCGGGGGGCAAGCACAGATACGCAGTATTTT. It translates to CSVRRGASTDTQYF.

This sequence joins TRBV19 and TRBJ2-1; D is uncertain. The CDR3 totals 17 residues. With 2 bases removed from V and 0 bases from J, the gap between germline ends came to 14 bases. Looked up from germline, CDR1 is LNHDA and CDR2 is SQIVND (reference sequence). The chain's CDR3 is CASSIIASASSYNEQFF. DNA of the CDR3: TGTGCCAGTAGTATAATTGCCAGCGCCAGCTCCTACAATGAGCAGTTCTTC.

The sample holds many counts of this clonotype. CDR3 sequence reads: CAPRQGTCDQPQHF. The CDR3 DNA reads as TGTGCCCCAAGACAGGGGACTTGCGATCAGCCCCAGCATTTT. The chain joins TRBV24-1 to TRBJ1-5; 8 positions agree with TRBD1. With V trimmed by 12 bases and J by 5 bases, 11 bases remained unmatched. Germline CDR1 is KGHDR and CDR2 is SFDVKD. The CDR3 totals 14 residues.

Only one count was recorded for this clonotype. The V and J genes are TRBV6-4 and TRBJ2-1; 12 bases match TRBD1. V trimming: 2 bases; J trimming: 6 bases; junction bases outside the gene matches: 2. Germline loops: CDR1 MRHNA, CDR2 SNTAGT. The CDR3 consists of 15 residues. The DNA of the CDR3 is TGTGCCAGCAGTGACGAGGGACAGGGGGCCAATGAGCAGTTCTTC. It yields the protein CASSDEGQGANEQFF.

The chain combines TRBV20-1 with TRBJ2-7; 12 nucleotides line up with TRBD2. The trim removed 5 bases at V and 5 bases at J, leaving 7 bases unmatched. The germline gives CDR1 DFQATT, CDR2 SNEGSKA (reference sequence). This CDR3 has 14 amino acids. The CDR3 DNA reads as TGCAGTGCTTCCCTAGCGGGGGGGCGTCACGAGCAGTACTTC. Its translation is CSASLAGGRHEQYF.

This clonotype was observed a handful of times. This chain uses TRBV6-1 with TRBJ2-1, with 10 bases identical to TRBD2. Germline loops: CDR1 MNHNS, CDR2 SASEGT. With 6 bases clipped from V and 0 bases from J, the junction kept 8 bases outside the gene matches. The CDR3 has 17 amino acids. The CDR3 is CASSRTSGRSSYNEQFF. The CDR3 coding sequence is TGTGCCAGCAGCAGGACTAGCGGTCGTAGCTCCTACAATGAGCAGTTCTTC.

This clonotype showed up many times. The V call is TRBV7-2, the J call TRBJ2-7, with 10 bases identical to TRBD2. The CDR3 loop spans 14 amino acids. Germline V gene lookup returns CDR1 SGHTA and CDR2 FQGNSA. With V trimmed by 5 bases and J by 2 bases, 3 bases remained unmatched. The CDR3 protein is CASSRTSGAYEQYF. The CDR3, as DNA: TGTGCCAGCAGCCGGACTAGCGGAGCCTACGAGCAGTACTTC.

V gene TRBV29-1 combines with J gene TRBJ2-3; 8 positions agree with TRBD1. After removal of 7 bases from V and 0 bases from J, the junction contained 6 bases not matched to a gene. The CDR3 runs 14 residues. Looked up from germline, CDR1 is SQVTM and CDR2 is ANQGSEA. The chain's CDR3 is CSGWTGPSTDTQYF. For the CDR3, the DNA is TGCAGCGGGTGGACAGGGCCAAGCACAGATACGCAGTATTTT.

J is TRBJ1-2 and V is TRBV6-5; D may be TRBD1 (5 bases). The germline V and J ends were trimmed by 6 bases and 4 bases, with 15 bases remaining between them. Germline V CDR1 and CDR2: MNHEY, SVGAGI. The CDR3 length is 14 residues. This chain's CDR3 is CASRLGTGLYGYTF. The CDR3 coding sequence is TGTGCCAGCAGACTCGGGACGGGTCTCTATGGCTACACCTTC.

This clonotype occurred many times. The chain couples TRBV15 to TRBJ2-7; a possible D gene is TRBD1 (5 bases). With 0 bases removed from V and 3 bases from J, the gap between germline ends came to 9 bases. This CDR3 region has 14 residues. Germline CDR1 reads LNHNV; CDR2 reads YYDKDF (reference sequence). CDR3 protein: CATSRESQGYEQYF. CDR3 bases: TGTGCCACCAGCAGAGAAAGCCAGGGCTACGAGCAGTACTTC.